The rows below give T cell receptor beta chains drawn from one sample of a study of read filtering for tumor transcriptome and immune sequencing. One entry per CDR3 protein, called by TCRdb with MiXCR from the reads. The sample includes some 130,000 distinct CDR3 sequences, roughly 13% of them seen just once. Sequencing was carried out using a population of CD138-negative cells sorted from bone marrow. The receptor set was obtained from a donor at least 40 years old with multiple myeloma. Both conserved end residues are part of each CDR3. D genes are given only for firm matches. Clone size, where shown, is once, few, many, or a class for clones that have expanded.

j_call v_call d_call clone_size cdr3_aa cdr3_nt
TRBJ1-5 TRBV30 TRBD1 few CAWSLQGDQPQHF TGTGCCTGGAGTTTACAGGGGGATCAGCCCCAGCATTTT
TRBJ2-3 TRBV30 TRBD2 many CAWNLVPGGPPDTQYF TGTGCCTGGAATCTCGTGCCGGGAGGGCCGCCAGATACGCAGTATTTT
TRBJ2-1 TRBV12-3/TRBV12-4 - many CASAENEQFF TGTGCCAGCGCGGAGAATGAGCAGTTCTTC
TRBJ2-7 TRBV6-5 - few CASGTPRLPWAVSSYEQYF TGTGCCAGCGGGACCCCGAGACTTCCTTGGGCGGTGAGCTCCTACGAGCAGTACTTC
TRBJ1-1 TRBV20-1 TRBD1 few CSARALATGGNTEAFF TGCAGTGCTAGGGCCCTAGCTACAGGGGGCAACACTGAAGCTTTCTTT
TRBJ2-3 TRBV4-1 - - CASSQVYDTQYF TGCGCCAGCAGCCAAGTCTATGATACGCAGTATTTT
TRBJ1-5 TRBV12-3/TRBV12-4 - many CASSPGGLFPHQPQHF TGTGCCAGCAGCCCCGGCGGGCTATTTCCCCATCAGCCCCAGCATTTT
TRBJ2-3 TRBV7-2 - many CASSLAFTDTQYF TGTGCCAGCAGCTTGGCGTTCACAGATACGCAGTATTTT
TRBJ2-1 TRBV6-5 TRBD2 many CASSSGQTSGMKEQFF TGTGCCAGCAGTTCCGGACAGACTAGCGGGATGAAGGAGCAGTTCTTC
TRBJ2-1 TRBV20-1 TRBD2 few CSARDRLSGRPYNEQFF TGCAGTGCTAGAGATCGTCTTAGCGGGAGGCCATACAATGAGCAGTTCTTC
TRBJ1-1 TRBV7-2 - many CASSSRRVGGAFF TGTGCCAGCAGCTCTCGCAGGGTAGGCGGCGCTTTCTTT
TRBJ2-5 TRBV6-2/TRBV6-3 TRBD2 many CASRQGTSGRIETQYF TGTGCCAGCAGGCAAGGGACTAGCGGGAGGATAGAGACCCAGTACTTC
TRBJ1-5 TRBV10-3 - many CAISERGQNQPQHF TGTGCCATCAGTGAGCGAGGGCAGAATCAGCCCCAGCATTTT
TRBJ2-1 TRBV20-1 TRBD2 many CSARLGIAGELRNEQFF TGCAGTGCTAGATTGGGGATAGCGGGAGAATTGAGGAATGAGCAGTTCTTC
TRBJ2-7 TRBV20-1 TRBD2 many CSARDHHSSGGEQYF TGCAGTGCTAGAGATCATCACTCTAGCGGGGGGGAGCAGTACTTC
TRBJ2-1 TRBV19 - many CASLGGRWDEQFF TGTGCCAGCCTAGGGGGGAGGTGGGATGAGCAGTTCTTC
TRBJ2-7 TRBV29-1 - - CSVPTGAGEQYF TGCAGCGTACCCACGGGGGCGGGCGAGCAGTACTTC
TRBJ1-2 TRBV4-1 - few CAGSQDVPGGYGYTF TGCGCCGGCAGCCAAGACGTCCCAGGTGGCTATGGCTACACCTTC
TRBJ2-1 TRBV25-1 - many CASSPNVNEQFF TGTGCCAGCAGTCCGAACGTTAATGAGCAGTTCTTC
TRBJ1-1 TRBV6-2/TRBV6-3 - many CASSYSTSNTEAFF TGTGCCAGCAGTTACAGCACTTCGAACACTGAAGCTTTCTTT
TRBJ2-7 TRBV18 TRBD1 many CASSPPSRQGGYYEQYF TGTGCCAGCTCACCACCCTCTCGACAGGGTGGGTACTACGAGCAGTACTTC
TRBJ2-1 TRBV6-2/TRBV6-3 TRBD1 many CASSYSRSGTGDEQFF TGTGCCAGCAGTTACTCGAGAAGTGGGACAGGCGATGAGCAGTTCTTC
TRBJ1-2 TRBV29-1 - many CSVVPLPYGYTF TGCAGCGTTGTTCCCCTCCCCTATGGCTACACCTTC
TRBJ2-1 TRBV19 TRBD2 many CASSTASGRNEQFF TGTGCCAGTAGTACCGCCAGCGGGAGAAATGAGCAGTTCTTC
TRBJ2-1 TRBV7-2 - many CASSLDRGSAYNEQFF TGTGCCAGCAGCTTAGATCGGGGTAGCGCCTACAATGAGCAGTTCTTC
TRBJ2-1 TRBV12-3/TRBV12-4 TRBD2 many CASSLRLALEQFF TGTGCCAGCAGTTTACGACTAGCCTTGGAGCAGTTCTTC
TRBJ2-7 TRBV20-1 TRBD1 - CSAGDRGSEQYF TGCAGTGCCGGGGACAGGGGCTCCGAGCAGTACTTC
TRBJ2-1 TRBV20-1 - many CSAREPGGPYNEQFF TGCAGTGCTAGAGAGCCAGGGGGGCCCTACAATGAGCAGTTCTTC
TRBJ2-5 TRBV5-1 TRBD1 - CASSRWTGSETQYF TGCGCCAGCAGCCGGTGGACAGGGTCAGAGACCCAGTACTTC
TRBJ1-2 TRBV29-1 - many CSVEDLNYGYTF TGCAGCGTTGAAGATTTAAACTATGGCTACACCTTC
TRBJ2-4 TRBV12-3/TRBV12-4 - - CASSLSVTAKNIQYF TGTGCCAGCAGTTTATCAGTTACGGCCAAAAACATTCAGTACTTC
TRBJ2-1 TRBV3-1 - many CASSRSFGTRGDEQFF TGTGCCAGCAGCCGATCGTTCGGGACACGCGGCGATGAGCAGTTCTTC